One and the same sample provided the 31 T cell receptor beta chains below, sequenced in a study of radiotherapy plus CTLA-4 blockade in lung cancer. Clones were read by immunoSEQ multiplex PCR, and TCRdb kept only the in-frame ones, dropping some. The sample includes approximately 95,000 clones, roughly 80% seen only once; the top ten take under 4%. Here the sequenced sample was peripheral blood, taken from a patient treated with radiotherapy plus ipilimumab. These receptors all come from a human donor with non-small cell lung cancer who had a partial response to radiotherapy plus ipilimumab.

This clone has just a few counts. This chain uses TRBV4-1 with TRBJ2-7; 7 bases are a match to TRBD2. Germline CDR1 is MGHRA and CDR2 is YSYEKL. The CDR3 is made up of 17 amino acids. The V gene end was trimmed by 2 bases and the J gene end by 0 bases; junction bases not matched to a gene: 10. In DNA, the CDR3 is TGCGCCAGCAGCCAACCCGGTTGGGGGGGGAGCTCCTACGAGCAGTACTTC. Encoded protein: CASSQPGWGGSSYEQYF.

This clone was picked up one time. The chain is built from TRBV7-3 and TRBJ2-1; 7 bases fit TRBD2. With V trimmed by 5 bases and J by 3 bases, 10 bases remained unmatched. Germline loops: CDR1 SGHTA, CDR2 FQGTGA. CDR3 length: 16 residues. CDR3: CASSAHPGTNYNEQFF. CDR3 nucleotides: TGTGCCAGCAGCGCCCATCCCGGGACTAACTACAATGAGCAGTTCTTC.

About this clone: Germline is not matched at one junction end, which may reflect a read error. The chain employs TRBV28 and TRBJ1-2; the match to TRBD1 covers 9 bases. Germline V gene lookup returns CDR1 MDHEN and CDR2 SYDVKM. This CDR3 spans 15 amino acids. CDR3 coding DNA: TGTGCCAGCACCCAAGGGACAGGGAAACTATATGGCCACACCTTC. Amino acid sequence: CASTQGTGKLYGHTF.

This chain uses TRBV5-4 with TRBJ1-2; TRBD1 agrees at 8 bases. Per the germline V gene, CDR1 is SGHNT and CDR2 is YYREEE (reference sequence). The CDR3 totals 15 residues. V dropped 4 bases and J dropped 8; count of bases not matched to a gene: 13. CDR3 sequence reads: CASSQTGQENGGYTF. The CDR3 nucleotides read TGTGCCAGCAGCCAGACGGGACAGGAAAATGGGGGCTACACCTTC. The full variable domain, its missing parts supplied by reference TRBV5-4 and TRBJ1-2, is ETGVTQSPTHLIKTRGQQVTLRCSSQSGHNTVSWYQQALGQGPQFIFQYYREEENGRGNFPPRFSGLQFPNYSSELNVNALELDDSALYLCASSQTGQENGGYTFGSGTRLTVV.

The CDR3 region is CASSEGLAGVSGELFF. The DNA for the CDR3 is TGTGCCAGCAGTGAGGGACTAGCGGGAGTAAGCGGGGAGCTGTTTTTT. V gene TRBV6-1 combines with J gene TRBJ2-2; 14 bases line up with TRBD2. V trimming: 3 bases; J trimming: 7 bases; junction bases outside the gene matches: 4. The CDR3 covers 16 residues. Germline V gene sequence: CDR1 MNHNS, CDR2 SASEGT.

J is TRBJ2-7 and V is TRBV18; tentatively, D is TRBD1 (6 bases). The CDR3 contains 18 residues. Trimming stripped 0 bases from V and 1 base from J, with 19 bases between. Germline V CDR1 and CDR2: KGHSH, LQKENI. CDR3 region: CASSPPPFRGRGSYEQYF. In nucleotides, the CDR3 is TGTGCCAGCTCACCACCGCCATTCAGGGGCCGAGGTTCCTACGAGCAGTACTTC.

This rearrangement joins TRBV5-1 to TRBJ1-1, with a weak D call TRBD1 (6 bases). The length of the CDR3 is 15 residues. Deletions cut 4 bases from V and 6 bases from J, with 19 bases between. The germline V gene encodes CDR1 SGHRS and CDR2 YFSETQ. The CDR3: CASSRGGGGGPEAFF. CDR3 bases: TGCGCCAGCAGCCGCGGAGGGGGGGGTGGTCCTGAAGCTTTCTTT. The variable domain in full, with the rest retrieved from reference TRBV5-1 and TRBJ1-1, is KAGVTQTPRYLIKTRGQQVTLSCSPISGHRSVSWYQQTPGQGLQFLFEYFSETQRNKGNFPGRFSGRQFSNSRSEMNVSTLELGDSALYLCASSRGGGGGPEAFFGQGTRLTVV.

The chain combines TRBV5-1 with TRBJ2-6; tentatively, D is TRBD1 (6 bases). From germline, CDR1 is SGHRS and CDR2 YFSETQ. The CDR3 contains 15 residues. Trimming left V 0 bases short and J 3 bases short, with 7 bases between. DNA for the CDR3: TGCGCCAGCAGCTTGGGGGGGCTTGGGGCCAACGTCCTGACTTTC. It specifies CASSLGGLGANVLTF. The full variable domain, in which reference TRBV5-1 and TRBJ2-6 provide the parts outside the CDR3, is KAGVTQTPRYLIKTRGQQVTLSCSPISGHRSVSWYQQTPGQGLQFLFEYFSETQRNKGNFPGRFSGRQFSNSRSEMNVSTLELGDSALYLCASSLGGLGANVLTFGAGSRLTVL.

The genes are TRBV5-1 and TRBJ2-5; 11 nucleotides line up with TRBD1. Germline V CDR1 and CDR2: SGHRS, YFSETQ. Trimming cost V 4 bases and J 4 bases; bases outside gene matches: 3. This CDR3 is 14 amino acids long. For the CDR3, the DNA is TGCGCCAGCAGCCTCGGGACAGGGGGAGAGACCCAGTACTTC. Translated: CASSLGTGGETQYF.

The CDR3, as DNA: TGCAGTGGAGGGTGGCGGAATGAGCAGTTCTTC. Translated: CSGGWRNEQFF. V is TRBV20-1 and J is TRBJ2-1, with D maybe TRBD2 (5 bases). V lost 7 bases and J 7 bases, leaving 11 bases between the germline ends. The germline V gene has CDR1 DFQATT and CDR2 SNEGSKA (reference sequence). The CDR3 is made up of 11 amino acids.

The chain employs TRBV2 and TRBJ1-1; D may be TRBD1 (5 bases). The CDR3 runs to 14 residues. Germline lookup yields CDR1 SNHLY and CDR2 FYNNEI. V shed 6 bases and J shed 4 bases, with 15 bases lying between them. CDR3 residues: CASRTQGGGTEAFF. The CDR3 DNA follows: TGTGCCAGCAGGACCCAGGGCGGGGGCACTGAAGCTTTCTTT.

The chain is built from TRBV7-6 and TRBJ2-1, with D tentatively TRBD2 (7 bases). In germline, CDR1 is SGHVS, CDR2 FNYEAQ. The CDR3 extends over 13 amino acids. V was pared by 6 bases and J by 7 bases, with 13 bases between. The CDR3 here is CASSRTRGNEQFF. The CDR3 DNA reads as TGTGCCAGCAGTCGGACTAGGGGGAATGAGCAGTTCTTC.

The chain uses TRBV7-9 and TRBJ2-3, with 8 bases lining up with TRBD1. The CDR3 totals 16 residues. Germline V gives CDR1 SEHNR, CDR2 FQNEAQ (reference sequence). The V and J ends lost 3 bases and 1 base, in that order; junction bases with no gene match: 6. The CDR3 loop reads CASSLGDRKGTDTQYF. The DNA of the CDR3 is TGTGCCAGCAGCTTGGGGGACAGGAAAGGCACAGATACGCAGTATTTT.

The chain joins TRBV10-1 to TRBJ2-1, with TRBD2 matching over 11 bases. J lost 6 bases, V lost 6 bases, and 4 bases had no gene match. The CDR3 runs to 14 residues. CDR1 and CDR2 (germline): WNHNN, SYGVQD (reference sequence). CDR3 residues: CASSAGLAGNEQFF. The CDR3 bases are TGCGCCAGCAGCGCTGGACTAGCGGGCAATGAGCAGTTCTTC.

The V call is TRBV6-1, the J call TRBJ1-6; weak D call: TRBD1 (6 bases). CDR1 is MNHNS and CDR2 is SASEGT in the germline V gene. V dropped 6 bases and J dropped 7 bases, with 16 bases sitting between them. The length of the CDR3 is 15 residues. CDR3 protein: CASSELGQTNSPLHF. CDR3 nucleotide sequence: TGTGCCAGCAGCGAACTAGGACAGACAAATTCACCCCTCCACTTT.

This clone was picked up one time. The genes are TRBV2 and TRBJ1-4, with 8 bases matching TRBD1. The CDR3 extends over 14 amino acids. V was pared by 8 bases and J by 5 bases, with 7 bases of the junction left unmatched. Germline-derived CDR1 and CDR2 are SNHLY and FYNNEI. The CDR3 here is CASAGTGGNEKLFF. The CDR3 nucleotides are TGTGCCAGCGCCGGAACAGGGGGGAATGAAAAACTGTTTTTT.

This clone turned up a few times. The chain carries TRBV6-6 and TRBJ2-2; 11 nucleotides line up with TRBD1. This CDR3 spans 15 amino acids. J was trimmed by 7 bases and V by 7 bases; bases with no gene match: 8. Germline CDR1 reads MNHNY; CDR2 reads SVGAGI (reference sequence). The CDR3 is CASIGTGGTIGELFF. CDR3 coding DNA: TGTGCCAGCATTGGGACAGGGGGAACGATCGGGGAGCTGTTTTTT.

This chain uses TRBV6-5 with TRBJ2-3; D might be TRBD2 (5 bases). This CDR3 is 15 amino acids long. Trimming cost V 2 bases and J 3 bases, with 12 bases left between them. Germline V gene lookup returns CDR1 MNHEY and CDR2 SVGAGI. The CDR3 DNA reads as TGTGCCAGCAGTTACGGCCGTCGGGGTACAGATACGCAGTATTTT. It translates to CASSYGRRGTDTQYF.

The chain couples TRBV28 to TRBJ2-1; 11 bases match TRBD1. Germline values: CDR1 MDHEN, CDR2 SYDVKM. J gave up 7 bases and V 5 bases, and 7 bases lay outside the gene matches. The CDR3 extends over 15 amino acids. The CDR3 nucleotides are TGTGCCAGCAGTCAGCCCGGGACAGGGGGGAATGAGCAGTTCTTC. Its protein is CASSQPGTGGNEQFF.

The CDR3 bases are TGTGCCAGCAGAACGGGATCGCTGAACACTGAAGCTTTCTTT. It yields the protein CASRTGSLNTEAFF. The genes are TRBV5-4 and TRBJ1-1, with unresolved D. This CDR3 is 14 amino acids long. V lost 5 bases, J lost 0 bases, and 11 bases lay in between. CDR1 is SGHNT, CDR2 YYREEE, per germline (reference sequence).

The rearrangement uses TRBV7-9 and TRBJ2-7, with 8 bases lining up with TRBD2. The J segment lost 5 bases and the V segment lost 4 bases, leaving 10 bases of the junction unmatched. The germline V gene encodes CDR1 SEHNR and CDR2 FQNEAQ (reference sequence). CDR3 length equals 15 residues. The CDR3 DNA reads as TGTGCCAGCAGCTACGGGGGGGGAGGGCACGACGAGCAGTACTTC. Its translation is CASSYGGGGHDEQYF.

This chain connects TRBV5-1 to TRBJ1-4; 11 positions agree with TRBD1. The J segment lost 8 bases and the V segment lost 4 bases, leaving 7 bases of the junction unmatched. Per germline, CDR1 SGHRS and CDR2 YFSETQ. The CDR3 has 15 residues. The CDR3 sequence: CASSATGQGGEKLFF. The DNA for the CDR3 is TGCGCCAGCAGCGCAACGGGACAGGGGGGAGAAAAACTGTTTTTT.

The rearrangement joins TRBV28 to TRBJ2-7; D may be TRBD2 (5 bases). Germline CDR1 and CDR2: MDHEN and SYDVKM. V gave up 6 bases and J gave up 7 bases, with 13 bases separating them. CDR3 length: 12 residues. CDR3 in amino acids: CASSGPSGEQYF. The CDR3 DNA is TGTGCCAGCAGCGGACCATCGGGGGAGCAGTACTTC.

The gene calls are TRBV7-2 and TRBJ2-7; D is possibly TRBD2 (5 bases). The germline CDR1 and CDR2 sequences are SGHTA and FQGNSA. Trimming stripped 1 base from V and 6 bases from J, with 16 bases between. The CDR3 spans 15 residues. The CDR3 loop is CASSLVWTQSLEQYF. CDR3 nucleotide sequence: TGTGCCAGCAGCTTAGTATGGACTCAATCCCTCGAGCAGTACTTC.

CDR3 amino acids: CASSVDTGSSYNEQFF. The CDR3, as DNA: TGTGCCAGCAGCGTAGATACAGGTAGCTCCTACAATGAGCAGTTCTTC. The chain employs TRBV9 and TRBJ2-1; weak D call: TRBD1 (5 bases). V was trimmed by 0 bases and J by 0 bases, leaving 10 bases between them. The CDR3 is 16 residues long. The germline gives CDR1 SGDLS, CDR2 YYNGEE. Full variable domain (outside the CDR3, taken from reference TRBV9 and TRBJ2-1): DSGVTQTPKHLITATGQRVTLRCSPRSGDLSVYWYQQSLDQGLQFLIQYYNGEERAKGNILERFSAQQFPDLHSELNLSSLELGDSALYFCASSVDTGSSYNEQFFGPGTRLTVL.

The chain uses TRBV5-1 and TRBJ2-5; 7 positions agree with TRBD1. The CDR3 loop spans 13 amino acids. Germline-derived CDR1 and CDR2 are SGHRS and YFSETQ. The ends lost 5 bases at V and 3 bases at J; junction bases unmatched: 4. CDR3 in amino acids: CASRNGQEETQYF. DNA of the CDR3: TGCGCCAGCAGAAACGGACAGGAAGAGACCCAGTACTTC. Together with reference TRBV5-1 and TRBJ2-5, the CDR3 gives the full variable domain: KAGVTQTPRYLIKTRGQQVTLSCSPISGHRSVSWYQQTPGQGLQFLFEYFSETQRNKGNFPGRFSGRQFSNSRSEMNVSTLELGDSALYLCASRNGQEETQYFGPGTRLLVL.

The gene calls are TRBV30 and TRBJ1-3, with 7 bases lining up with TRBD1. V lost 5 bases, J lost 3 bases, and 10 bases stayed unmatched. The CDR3 consists of 15 residues. Germline CDR1 and CDR2: GTSNPN and SVGIG (reference sequence). The CDR3 DNA follows: TGTGCCTGGGCAACTGACAGGGTCGGTGGAAACACCATATATTTT. This gives the protein CAWATDRVGGNTIYF. The full variable domain, with the rest looked up from reference TRBV30 and TRBJ1-3, is SQTIHQWPATLVQPVGSPLSLECTVEGTSNPNLYWYRQAAGRGLQLLFYSVGIGQISSEVPQNLSASRPQDRQFILSSKKLLLSDSGFYLCAWATDRVGGNTIYFGEGSWLTVV.

In this sample, this clone turned up a few times. Here the CDR3 reads CASSQDGQGAVGEQFF. In DNA, the CDR3 is TGCGCCAGCAGCCAAGATGGGCAGGGGGCGGTGGGTGAGCAGTTCTTC. The chain couples TRBV4-1 to TRBJ2-1; 8 nucleotides align to TRBD1. The CDR3 runs to 16 residues. V shed 0 bases and J 9 bases; nucleotides not matched to a gene: 10. The V gene's germline CDR1 is MGHRA and CDR2 YSYEKL.

The chain couples TRBV28 to TRBJ2-2; the match to TRBD1 covers 9 bases. CDR3 size: 15 residues. The junction had 7 bases not matched to a gene; V was cut back by 6 bases and J by 5 bases. Germline CDR1 MDHEN, CDR2 SYDVKM. CDR3: CASSHRGRWTGELFF. The CDR3 DNA sequence: TGTGCCAGCAGCCACAGGGGGCGTTGGACCGGGGAGCTGTTTTTT.

The J gene is TRBJ1-3, the V gene TRBV11-2; a possible D gene is TRBD1 (5 bases). The CDR3 spans 15 residues. Germline V gene sequence: CDR1 SGHAT, CDR2 FQNNGV. Trimming left V 1 base short and J 2 bases short, with 9 bases between. The CDR3 bases are TGTGCCAGCAGCTTAGTATTGGACACTGGAAACACCATATATTTT. Translation gives CASSLVLDTGNTIYF.

The rearrangement joins TRBV29-1 to TRBJ2-3; D is possibly TRBD2 (7 bases). This CDR3 spans 15 amino acids. Trimming pared 6 bases from V and 2 bases from J, leaving 18 bases between. CDR1 and CDR2 (germline): SQVTM, ANQGSEA. In DNA form, the CDR3 reads TGCAGCGTCCGGGGGCTAGCGGCGGACACAGATACGCAGTATTTT. Translation: CSVRGLAADTDTQYF.